The rows below give T cell receptor beta chains drawn from one sample of a study of CD8 T cells in Susac syndrome. MiXCR, run by TCRdb on the immunoSEQ multiplex PCR reads, gives a single entry per CDR3 protein. The top ten hold roughly 0.62% of the sample, which has 92,000 or so distinct CDR3 sequences, around 96% seen once. The sample was CD8+ T cells from PBMCs. The receptors shown here come from a human donor with Susac syndrome. Each CDR3 is given with its conserved first and last residue. The D gene is left open where the match is weak. Size is omitted from some rows. Given values are once, few, many or a class for expanded clones.

j_call: TRBJ2-3
clone_size: .
d_call: TRBD2
v_call: TRBV12-3/TRBV12-4
cdr3_nt: TGTGCCAGCAGTTTATCGACTAGCGGGGTCACAGATACGCAGTATTTT
cdr3_aa: CASSLSTSGVTDTQYF

j_call: TRBJ2-3
clone_size: .
d_call: .
v_call: TRBV12-3/TRBV12-4
cdr3_nt: TGTGCCAGCACAGGATTGGGGACAGATACGCAGTATTTT
cdr3_aa: CASTGLGTDTQYF

j_call: TRBJ2-3
clone_size: .
d_call: .
v_call: TRBV14
cdr3_nt: TGTGCCAGCAGCCAAGAATGGGTAGCATCAGATACGCAGTATTTT
cdr3_aa: CASSQEWVASDTQYF

j_call: TRBJ2-1
clone_size: .
d_call: TRBD2
v_call: TRBV7-3
cdr3_nt: TGTGCCAGCAGCTTGGCGGGGGGAGGAAATGAGCAGTTCTTC
cdr3_aa: CASSLAGGGNEQFF

j_call: TRBJ1-1
clone_size: .
d_call: .
v_call: TRBV29-1
cdr3_nt: TGCAGCGTTGAAGCCGGGGGGGCCACTGAAGCTTTCTTT
cdr3_aa: CSVEAGGATEAFF

j_call: TRBJ1-2
clone_size: .
d_call: .
v_call: TRBV4-1
cdr3_nt: TGCGCCAGCGGGGAGTATGGCTACACCTTC
cdr3_aa: CASGEYGYTF

j_call: TRBJ2-3
clone_size: .
d_call: .
v_call: TRBV6-6
cdr3_nt: TGTGCCAGCACCCTAAATTTGGATACGCAGTATTTT
cdr3_aa: CASTLNLDTQYF

j_call: TRBJ1-5
clone_size: .
d_call: .
v_call: TRBV5-1
cdr3_nt: TGCGCCAGCAGCCCGGGGCGGGGAAATCAGCCCCAGCATTTT
cdr3_aa: CASSPGRGNQPQHF

j_call: TRBJ2-5
clone_size: .
d_call: TRBD2
v_call: TRBV9
cdr3_nt: TGTGCCAGCAGCGCCTGGGCTAGCGGACAAGAGACCCAGTACTTC
cdr3_aa: CASSAWASGQETQYF

j_call: TRBJ2-5
clone_size: .
d_call: .
v_call: TRBV4-1
cdr3_nt: TGCGCCAGCAGCCAAACACACTCCGGGATCCAAGAGACCCAGTACTTC
cdr3_aa: CASSQTHSGIQETQYF

j_call: TRBJ2-4
clone_size: .
d_call: .
v_call: TRBV7-2
cdr3_nt: TGTGCCAGCAGCCCGGGGGACGGAAACATTCAGTACTTC
cdr3_aa: CASSPGDGNIQYF

j_call: TRBJ2-1
clone_size: .
d_call: TRBD2
v_call: TRBV12-3/TRBV12-4
cdr3_nt: TGTGCCAGCAGTCCGGGACTAGCACTCTACAATGAGCAGTTCTTC
cdr3_aa: CASSPGLALYNEQFF

j_call: TRBJ2-7
clone_size: .
d_call: .
v_call: TRBV5-1
cdr3_nt: TGCGCCAGCAGCTTGTTTAGTGCGTACGAGCAGTACTTC
cdr3_aa: CASSLFSAYEQYF

j_call: TRBJ2-7
clone_size: .
d_call: TRBD1
v_call: TRBV30
cdr3_nt: TGTGCCTGGAGGGGACAGCCTGTATCCTACGAGCAGTACTTC
cdr3_aa: CAWRGQPVSYEQYF

j_call: TRBJ2-3
clone_size: .
d_call: .
v_call: TRBV7-2
cdr3_nt: TGTGCCAGCAGCCCACGCAGGGTGGGAGATACGCAGTATTTT
cdr3_aa: CASSPRRVGDTQYF

j_call: TRBJ2-1
clone_size: .
d_call: TRBD1
v_call: TRBV6-4
cdr3_nt: TGTGCCAGCCGTCCCGTCGGACAGGGGAACAATGAGCAGTTCTTC
cdr3_aa: CASRPVGQGNNEQFF

j_call: TRBJ1-1
clone_size: .
d_call: .
v_call: TRBV30
cdr3_nt: TGTGCCTGGAGGGCCGGGACAACGAACACTGAAGCTTTCTTT
cdr3_aa: CAWRAGTTNTEAFF

j_call: TRBJ2-6
clone_size: .
d_call: .
v_call: TRBV19
cdr3_nt: TGTGCCAGTACCACTACCAGGCAGGCAGGGGCCAACGTCCTGACTTTC
cdr3_aa: CASTTTRQAGANVLTF

j_call: TRBJ2-7
clone_size: once
d_call: TRBD2
v_call: TRBV10-2
cdr3_nt: TGCGCCAGCAGTGAAGGAATAGGGAGGGAGAAGAGCTACGAGCAGTACTTC
cdr3_aa: CASSEGIGREKSYEQYF

j_call: TRBJ2-3
clone_size: .
d_call: TRBD2
v_call: TRBV7-2
cdr3_nt: TGTGCCAGCAGCTTATTCCTAGCGGGGGGGTCAGATACGCAGTATTTT
cdr3_aa: CASSLFLAGGSDTQYF

j_call: TRBJ1-4
clone_size: .
d_call: .
v_call: TRBV12-3/TRBV12-4
cdr3_nt: TGTGCCAGCAGCTGGGAGGGTGAAAAACTGTTTTTT
cdr3_aa: CASSWEGEKLFF

j_call: TRBJ2-1
clone_size: once
d_call: TRBD1
v_call: TRBV10-3
cdr3_nt: TGTGCCATCAGTGAGCGACAGGGGGAATACAATGAGCAGTTCTTC
cdr3_aa: CAISERQGEYNEQFF

j_call: TRBJ2-7
clone_size: .
d_call: .
v_call: TRBV12-3/TRBV12-4
cdr3_nt: TGTGCCAGCAGTTTAGGCCTAAATTACGAGCAGTACTTC
cdr3_aa: CASSLGLNYEQYF

j_call: TRBJ1-1
clone_size: .
d_call: TRBD1
v_call: TRBV6-2/TRBV6-3
cdr3_nt: TGTGCCAGCAGCCCCTCAGGGACAGAGGAAGAAGCTTTCTTT
cdr3_aa: CASSPSGTEEEAFF

j_call: TRBJ1-1
clone_size: .
d_call: .
v_call: TRBV4-1
cdr3_nt: TGCGCCAGCAGCCCAGGACAGAGTAACACTGAAGCTTTCTTT
cdr3_aa: CASSPGQSNTEAFF

j_call: TRBJ1-5
clone_size: .
d_call: .
v_call: TRBV4-2
cdr3_nt: TGTGCCAGCAGCCAAGATCGGGGAATCAGCCCCCAGCATTTT
cdr3_aa: CASSQDRGISPQHF

j_call: TRBJ1-5
clone_size: .
d_call: .
v_call: TRBV12-3/TRBV12-4
cdr3_nt: TGTGCCAGCAGTTCCTGGGATCAGCCCCAGCATTTT
cdr3_aa: CASSSWDQPQHF

j_call: TRBJ2-7
clone_size: .
d_call: TRBD1
v_call: TRBV29-1
cdr3_nt: TGCAGCGTTGGGGACAGTTATTCCTACGAGCAGTACTTC
cdr3_aa: CSVGDSYSYEQYF

j_call: TRBJ2-2
clone_size: .
d_call: TRBD2
v_call: TRBV7-7
cdr3_nt: TGTGCTAGCAGCCCAACTAGCGGGGCGGACACCGGGGAGCTGTTTTTT
cdr3_aa: CASSPTSGADTGELFF

j_call: TRBJ1-2
clone_size: .
d_call: .
v_call: TRBV10-3
cdr3_nt: TGTGCCATCAGGACAGGCCTGAACTATGGCTACACCTTC
cdr3_aa: CAIRTGLNYGYTF

j_call: TRBJ2-3
clone_size: .
d_call: TRBD2
v_call: TRBV5-4
cdr3_nt: TGTGCCAGCAGCTTGCGGACTAGGACAGATACGCAGTATTTT
cdr3_aa: CASSLRTRTDTQYF

j_call: TRBJ1-2
clone_size: .
d_call: TRBD1
v_call: TRBV29-1
cdr3_nt: TGCAGCGCGTTTTTGAATGGGGACAGGTCAAATGGCTACACCTTC
cdr3_aa: CSAFLNGDRSNGYTF

j_call: TRBJ1-4
clone_size: .
d_call: .
v_call: TRBV4-3
cdr3_nt: TGCGCCAGCAGCCATGGTAGACGGTTAACTAATGAAAAACTGTTTTTT
cdr3_aa: CASSHGRRLTNEKLFF

j_call: TRBJ1-2
clone_size: once
d_call: TRBD1
v_call: TRBV3-1
cdr3_nt: TGTGCCAGCAGCCAAGATTCGGGACAGCTGAACTATGGCTACACCTTC
cdr3_aa: CASSQDSGQLNYGYTF

j_call: TRBJ2-3
clone_size: once
d_call: .
v_call: TRBV24-1
cdr3_nt: TGTGCCACCACATCGGGTAGTAGCACAGATACGCAGTATTTT
cdr3_aa: CATTSGSSTDTQYF

j_call: TRBJ2-3
clone_size: .
d_call: TRBD2
v_call: TRBV20-1
cdr3_nt: TGCAGTGCTAGAGGAGTAGCGGGGACGGATACGCAGTATTTT
cdr3_aa: CSARGVAGTDTQYF

j_call: TRBJ2-7
clone_size: .
d_call: TRBD1
v_call: TRBV29-1
cdr3_nt: TGCAGCGCTATAGGACAGGAGATTACCTACGAGCAGTACTTC
cdr3_aa: CSAIGQEITYEQYF

j_call: TRBJ2-1
clone_size: .
d_call: .
v_call: TRBV30
cdr3_nt: TGTGCCTGGAGTGCCGGGGCCCGGCCACACAATGAGCAGTTCTTC
cdr3_aa: CAWSAGARPHNEQFF

j_call: TRBJ1-1
clone_size: .
d_call: .
v_call: TRBV11-3
cdr3_nt: TGTGCCAGCAGCTTAGGAGCCGGGTACACTGAAGCTTTCTTT
cdr3_aa: CASSLGAGYTEAFF

j_call: TRBJ1-1
clone_size: once
d_call: .
v_call: TRBV20-1
cdr3_nt: TGCAGTGCTAGAGATACATGGGTTACTGAAGCTTTCTTT
cdr3_aa: CSARDTWVTEAFF

j_call: TRBJ2-5
clone_size: .
d_call: TRBD2
v_call: TRBV5-4
cdr3_nt: TGTGCCAGCAGCTTGGGACTAGCGGGGGGGCGAGAGACCCAGTACTTC
cdr3_aa: CASSLGLAGGRETQYF

j_call: TRBJ1-2
clone_size: .
d_call: .
v_call: TRBV19
cdr3_nt: TGTGCCAGTAGTATCCCCCAAAGAGGTGGCTACACCTTC
cdr3_aa: CASSIPQRGGYTF

j_call: TRBJ1-1
clone_size: .
d_call: .
v_call: TRBV29-1
cdr3_nt: TGCAGCGTTGGCCGGGACATCGGGGTGGGCACTGAAGCTTTCTTT
cdr3_aa: CSVGRDIGVGTEAFF

j_call: TRBJ2-6
clone_size: .
d_call: .
v_call: TRBV13
cdr3_nt: TGTGCCAGCAGCCGCCCAGAAACCTCTGGGGCCAACGTCCTGACTTTC
cdr3_aa: CASSRPETSGANVLTF

j_call: TRBJ1-2
clone_size: .
d_call: TRBD1
v_call: TRBV7-8
cdr3_nt: TGTGCCAGCAGCTTGACAGGGGGATTGGACTACACCTTC
cdr3_aa: CASSLTGGLDYTF

j_call: TRBJ2-3
clone_size: .
d_call: TRBD2
v_call: TRBV5-1
cdr3_nt: TGCGCCAGCAGCTTGGCGGCTAGCGGGGGCACAGATACGCAGTATTTT
cdr3_aa: CASSLAASGGTDTQYF

j_call: TRBJ2-1
clone_size: .
d_call: TRBD2
v_call: TRBV15
cdr3_nt: TGTGCCACCAATCGGGGGGGGCCCTACAATGAGCAGTTCTTC
cdr3_aa: CATNRGGPYNEQFF

j_call: TRBJ2-7
clone_size: .
d_call: TRBD2
v_call: TRBV6-2/TRBV6-3
cdr3_nt: TGTGCCAGCAGCCTGGGACTAGCGGGGCAACTTTCCTACGAGCAGTACTTC
cdr3_aa: CASSLGLAGQLSYEQYF

j_call: TRBJ1-1
clone_size: .
d_call: .
v_call: TRBV5-1
cdr3_nt: TGCGCCAGCAGCCGCAGACCTGGTGGAAACACTGAAGCTTTCTTT
cdr3_aa: CASSRRPGGNTEAFF

j_call: TRBJ2-1
clone_size: .
d_call: TRBD2
v_call: TRBV5-1
cdr3_nt: TGCGCCAGCAGAAAGGGACTAGCGGGGGATAATGAGCAGTTCTTC
cdr3_aa: CASRKGLAGDNEQFF

j_call: TRBJ2-5
clone_size: once
d_call: .
v_call: TRBV7-3
cdr3_nt: TGTGCCAGCAGCTGGGAGACCCAGTACTTC
cdr3_aa: CASSWETQYF

j_call: TRBJ1-2
clone_size: .
d_call: .
v_call: TRBV29-1
cdr3_nt: TGCAGCGTTGAACTGGGGGCAGGAAACGGCTACACCTTC
cdr3_aa: CSVELGAGNGYTF

j_call: TRBJ2-1
clone_size: .
d_call: .
v_call: TRBV30
cdr3_nt: TGTGCCTGGAGTGTGCTTTACAATGAGCAGTTCTTC
cdr3_aa: CAWSVLYNEQFF

j_call: TRBJ2-5
clone_size: once
d_call: .
v_call: TRBV7-6
cdr3_nt: TGTGCCAGCAGCTTAGAAATGACGGCCACCCAGTACTTC
cdr3_aa: CASSLEMTATQYF

j_call: TRBJ2-2
clone_size: .
d_call: .
v_call: TRBV7-2
cdr3_nt: TGTGCCAGCAGCCCCTGGGAGATAAACACCGGGGAGCTGTTTTTT
cdr3_aa: CASSPWEINTGELFF